These 22 T cell receptor beta chains were all obtained from the same sample, sequenced in a study of T cell responses to AZD1222 COVID-19 vaccine. The repertoire was sequenced with immunoSEQ multiplex PCR; TCRdb's copy has only in-frame clones and lacks some. The sample carries about 110,000 clones, approximately 90% recorded once. Sequencing used peripheral blood, obtained on day 0 of AZD1222 vaccination. These receptors were obtained from an adult in good health.

J is TRBJ2-7 and V is TRBV5-1, with 8 bases that match TRBD2. Germline CDR1 is SGHRS and CDR2 is YFSETQ. The ends lost 5 bases at V and 1 base at J; junction bases unmatched: 5. The CDR3 extends over 14 amino acids. The CDR3 sequence: CASSLAGKSYEQYF. The CDR3 coding sequence is TGCGCCAGCAGTCTAGCGGGCAAGTCCTACGAGCAGTACTTC.

The rearrangement links TRBV7-9 to TRBJ2-5; D gene uncertain. The CDR3 spans 13 residues. Germline lookup yields CDR1 SEHNR and CDR2 FQNEAQ (reference sequence). Deletions cut 4 bases from V and 2 bases from J, with 8 bases between. The CDR3 DNA reads as TGTGCCAGCAGCTCCAGATTTCAAGAGACCCAGTACTTC. Protein: CASSSRFQETQYF.

The chain's CDR3 is CAISWTGDGNQPQHF. CDR3 DNA sequence: TGTGCCATCAGTTGGACAGGGGATGGCAATCAGCCCCAGCATTTT. The J gene is TRBJ1-5, the V gene TRBV10-3; 9 bases map to TRBD1. The CDR3 runs to 15 residues. Germline loops: CDR1 ENHRY, CDR2 SYGVKD. J lost 2 bases, V lost 5 bases, and 4 bases had no gene match.

This clone turned up a few times. CDR3 loop: CASSTPDEQFF. CDR3 sequence (DNA): TGTGCCAGCAGCACCCCAGATGAGCAGTTCTTC. The V and J genes are TRBV28 and TRBJ2-1; no firm D call. The CDR3 loop spans 11 amino acids. Germline-derived CDR1 and CDR2 are MDHEN and SYDVKM. V lost 6 bases, J lost 8 bases, and 8 bases lay in between.

The chain uses TRBV30 and TRBJ2-7; no clear D gene. Germline V CDR1 and CDR2: GTSNPN, SVGIG (reference sequence). V was trimmed by 2 bases and J by 3 bases, leaving 11 bases between them. This CDR3 has 13 amino acids. CDR3 bases: TGTGCCTGGAGTAGATTTGGGAACTACGAGCAGTACTTC. Amino acid sequence: CAWSRFGNYEQYF. Based on the CDR3 plus reference TRBV30 and TRBJ2-7, the full variable domain is SQTIHQWPATLVQPVGSPLSLECTVEGTSNPNLYWYRQAAGRGLQLLFYSVGIGQISSEVPQNLSASRPQDRQFILSSKKLLLSDSGFYLCAWSRFGNYEQYFGPGTRLTVT.

This chain joins TRBV29-1 and TRBJ1-3; possibly TRBD1 for D (6 bases). CDR1 is SQVTM and CDR2 is ANQGSEA in the germline V gene. This CDR3 comprises 16 residues. V was trimmed by 3 bases and J by 2 bases, leaving 17 bases between them. The CDR3 protein is CSVEGGTKGPGNTIYF. The CDR3, as DNA: TGCAGCGTTGAGGGCGGGACAAAAGGGCCTGGAAACACCATATATTTT.

This rearrangement joins TRBV19 to TRBJ2-7; TRBD2 aligns across 7 bases. Germline values: CDR1 LNHDA, CDR2 SQIVND (reference sequence). This CDR3 region has 16 residues. V shed 2 bases and J 0 bases; nucleotides not matched to a gene: 7. CDR3 in DNA: TGTGCCAGTAGTATACCCACTAGCGCCAGCTCCTACGAGCAGTACTTC. This encodes CASSIPTSASSYEQYF.

The V and J genes are TRBV7-9 and TRBJ2-7; tentatively, D is TRBD1 (5 bases). Germline CDR1 and CDR2: SEHNR and FQNEAQ (reference sequence). This CDR3 has 14 amino acids. V was cut by 4 bases and J by 1 base, with 11 bases left in between. CDR3 sequence: CASSSAGSSYEQYF. CDR3 sequence (DNA): TGTGCCAGCAGCTCGGCAGGGTCGTCCTACGAGCAGTACTTC.

The rearrangement uses TRBV10-3 and TRBJ1-2; TRBD1 matches at 9 bases. The CDR3 extends over 12 amino acids. CDR1 and CDR2 (germline): ENHRY, SYGVKD. J was trimmed by 5 bases and V by 7 bases; bases with no gene match: 2. In DNA form, the CDR3 reads TGTGCCATCACCGGACAGGGGTATGGCTACACCTTC. Protein: CAITGQGYGYTF.

This chain links TRBV30 with TRBJ1-1; 7 nucleotides line up with TRBD1. The CDR3 is 16 residues long. V was clipped by 5 bases and J by 4 bases; unmatched bases: 16. Germline lookup yields CDR1 GTSNPN and CDR2 SVGIG (reference sequence). CDR3 nucleotide sequence: TGTGCCTGGGAAGACAGGGCCCAATTGTGGGGCACTGAAGCTTTCTTT. Its translation is CAWEDRAQLWGTEAFF.

This chain links TRBV7-2 with TRBJ2-5, with 7 bases lining up with TRBD1. V lost 1 base, J lost 3 bases, and 11 bases stayed unmatched. The CDR3 spans 17 residues. Germline V lookup: CDR1 SGHTA, CDR2 FQGNSA. The chain's CDR3 is CASSLVEGARGKETQYF. CDR3 bases: TGTGCCAGCAGCTTAGTTGAGGGGGCCAGGGGGAAAGAGACCCAGTACTTC.

The genes are TRBV11-3 and TRBJ2-6, with 7 positions matching TRBD1. The V gene end was trimmed by 5 bases and the J gene end by 0 bases; junction bases not matched to a gene: 10. Germline lookup yields CDR1 SGHNT and CDR2 YENEEA. The CDR3 spans 18 residues. The CDR3 loop reads CASSHRDSISSGANVLTF. The CDR3 coding sequence is TGTGCCAGCAGCCACCGGGACAGTATAAGCTCTGGGGCCAACGTCCTGACTTTC.

This chain links TRBV10-2 with TRBJ2-1; unclear D gene. Germline lookup yields CDR1 WSHSY and CDR2 SAAADI. V gave up 4 bases and J gave up 9 bases, with 7 bases separating them. CDR3 length: 11 amino acids. The DNA of the CDR3 is TGCGCCAGCAGTGGACCAATTGAGCAGTTCTTC. This codes for CASSGPIEQFF.

This chain joins TRBV5-1 and TRBJ2-2, with a weak D call TRBD2 (5 bases). CDR3 size: 15 residues. Germline V gene sequence: CDR1 SGHRS, CDR2 YFSETQ. V was cut by 0 bases and J by 4 bases, with 10 bases left in between. The CDR3 bases are TGCGCCAGCAGCTTGGGGCCGGGGAGCACCGGGGAGCTGTTTTTT. Amino acids: CASSLGPGSTGELFF.

The rearrangement links TRBV28 to TRBJ1-3, with 7 bases matching TRBD1. J gave up 4 bases and V 7 bases, and 10 bases lay outside the gene matches. The CDR3 spans 15 residues. Germline lookup yields CDR1 MDHEN and CDR2 SYDVKM. The CDR3 is CASTLPGTAGNTIYF. The CDR3 DNA sequence: TGTGCCAGCACCCTCCCCGGGACAGCCGGAAACACCATATATTTT.

This clone was observed once. DNA of the CDR3: TGTGCCAGCACCCCCCCCTTGGGGCGGGGGGCCTACGAGCAGTACTTC. Amino acid sequence: CASTPPLGRGAYEQYF. The chain joins TRBV6-2 or TRBV6-3 to TRBJ2-7; 8 bases map to TRBD2. Germline V gives CDR1 MNHEY, CDR2 SVGEGT. V gave up 7 bases and J gave up 2 bases; unmatched junction bases: 13. This CDR3 comprises 16 residues.

The chain combines TRBV18 with TRBJ1-3; D is uncertain. Germline loops: CDR1 KGHSH, CDR2 LQKENI. The CDR3 contains 19 residues. Deletions cut 5 bases from V and 4 bases from J, with 27 bases between. The CDR3 region has the DNA TGTGCCAGCTCATTGGTGGGGTCTGGTCTTCCCTCGGTCGGAAACACCATATATTTT. This encodes CASSLVGSGLPSVGNTIYF. Full variable domain (missing parts from reference TRBV18 and TRBJ1-3): NAGVMQNPRHLVRRRGQEARLRCSPMKGHSHVYWYRQLPEEGLKFMVYLQKENIIDESGMPKERFSAEFPKEGPSILRIQQVVRGDSAAYFCASSLVGSGLPSVGNTIYFGEGSWLTVV.

V gene TRBV7-2 combines with J gene TRBJ1-5; D is ambiguous. CDR1 and CDR2 (germline): SGHTA, FQGNSA. The germline V and J ends were trimmed by 4 bases and 7 bases, with 11 bases remaining between them. The CDR3 spans 13 residues. The CDR3 nucleotides read TGTGCCAGCAGCTCTAACGGCGGACAGCCCCAGCATTTT. This codes for CASSSNGGQPQHF.

The chain is built from TRBV7-9 and TRBJ2-7; possible D gene TRBD1, 6 bases. The CDR3 loop spans 14 amino acids. Trimming shortened V by 1 base and J by 7 bases, and 14 bases separated the two germline ends. CDR1 and CDR2 (germline): SEHNR, FQNEAQ (reference sequence). CDR3 residues: CASSLVGAGDEQYF. Written as DNA, the CDR3 is TGTGCCAGCAGCTTAGTAGGGGCAGGGGATGAGCAGTACTTC.

The chain has TRBV21-1 and TRBJ2-7. TRBV21-1 is annotated as a pseudogene. This CDR3 has 16 amino acids. The CDR3 reads CASSKAEGQGGFEQYF. The DNA of the CDR3 is TGTGCCAGCAGCAAAGCCGAAGGTCAGGGGGGGTTCGAGCAGTACTTC.

This clone was counted only a few times. The V and J genes are TRBV12-3 or TRBV12-4 and TRBJ1-3; no clear D. The CDR3 loop spans 13 amino acids. V was pared by 3 bases and J by 0 bases, with 3 bases between. The CDR3 bases are TGTGCCAGCAGTTTCAGCTCTGGAAACACCATATATTTT. Translated, it gives CASSFSSGNTIYF.

The chain combines TRBV30 with TRBJ1-2; TRBD1 matches 7 bases. Germline lookup yields CDR1 GTSNPN and CDR2 SVGIG (reference sequence). Losses at the gene ends were 7 bases for V and 5 bases for J; bases not matched to a gene: 10. The CDR3 spans 13 residues. The CDR3 nucleotides are TGTGCCTCGAAACAGGGGAAAGGGTATGGCTACACCTTC. This sequence encodes CASKQGKGYGYTF.